These 21 T cell receptor beta chains were sequenced from one sample in a study of blood T cell repertoires in COVID-19. Method: immunoSEQ multiplex PCR; TCRdb's copy keeps in-frame clones and lacks some. The table includes about 250,000 clones, around 88% detected once. The sample comprised peripheral blood. The source is a woman in her 30s with COVID-19, enrolled during active disease.

This rearrangement joins TRBV2 to TRBJ2-7; 10 nucleotides line up with TRBD2. With V trimmed by 5 bases and J by 5 bases, 15 bases remained unmatched. This CDR3 contains 17 residues. Germline CDR1 reads SNHLY; CDR2 reads FYNNEI. The CDR3 DNA reads as TGTGCCAGCAGTTATCCGGGACTAGCGAGGGGAGTCCACGAGCAGTACGTC. The encoded protein is CASSYPGLARGVHEQYV.

This rearrangement joins TRBV27 to TRBJ2-2; possible D gene TRBD2, 5 bases. Germline CDR1 and CDR2: MNHEY and SMNVEV (reference sequence). V was pared by 6 bases and J by 6 bases, with 17 bases between. CDR3 size: 15 residues. CDR3 residues: CASSSGLAGAGELFF. Written as DNA, the CDR3 is TGTGCCAGCAGCTCGGGCCTAGCTGGCGCCGGGGAGCTGTTTTTT.

This chain connects TRBV4-1 to TRBJ1-2; the match to TRBD1 covers 9 bases. Germline values: CDR1 MGHRA, CDR2 YSYEKL. With V trimmed by 2 bases and J by 6 bases, 16 bases remained unmatched. The length of the CDR3 is 18 residues. CDR3 nucleotides: TGCGCCAGCAGCCAAACACCGCGAGGGGGACAGGGTATCCATGGCTACACCTTC. Translated: CASSQTPRGGQGIHGYTF.

This rearrangement joins TRBV13 to TRBJ2-3; 13 bases map to TRBD2. V shed 0 bases and J 6 bases; nucleotides not matched to a gene: 6. The CDR3 sequence is 17 residues long. Germline lookup yields CDR1 PRHDT and CDR2 FYEKMQ (reference sequence). The CDR3, as DNA: TGTGCCAGCAGCTTAGGACTAGCGGGAGGGCTCGGGGATACGCAGTATTTT. It codes for CASSLGLAGGLGDTQYF.

CDR3 sequence (DNA): TGTGCCAGCAGTCGACAGGGGAACTATGGCTACACCTTC. As protein: CASSRQGNYGYTF. This chain connects TRBV2 to TRBJ1-2; 8 nucleotides agree with TRBD1. Trimming cost V 5 bases and J 2 bases; bases outside gene matches: 1. This CDR3 contains 13 residues. Germline-derived CDR1 and CDR2 are SNHLY and FYNNEI.

The V gene is TRBV6-5, the J gene TRBJ2-1; weak D call: TRBD2 (5 bases). CDR1 MNHEY and CDR2 SVGAGI come from the germline V gene. This CDR3 has 15 amino acids. Trimming took off 10 bases at V and 2 bases at J, with 18 bases between the two ends. CDR3 bases: TGTGCCACCTCAACTGGGAGATCAACCTACAATGAGCAGTTCTTC. Translation: CATSTGRSTYNEQFF.

The V call is TRBV3-1 (or the pseudogene TRBV3-2), the J call TRBJ2-4, with 7 bases matching TRBD2. The length of the CDR3 is 14 residues. CDR1 LGHDT and CDR2 YNNKEL come from the germline V gene (reference sequence). The V segment lost 4 bases and the J segment 7 bases; nucleotides outside the gene matches: 7. The CDR3 bases are TGTGCCAGCAGCCCCTTCCGGGAGGTTAACATTCAGTACTTC. Its protein is CASSPFREVNIQYF.

This rearrangement joins TRBV7-9 to TRBJ1-1; D possibly corresponds to TRBD1 (5 bases). Germline V CDR1 and CDR2: SEHNR, FQNEAQ (reference sequence). This CDR3 has 13 amino acids. V was clipped by 5 bases and J by 2 bases, with 9 bases between them. CDR3 DNA sequence: TGTGCCAGCAGCAGGGGCGGAAACACTGAAGCTTTCTTT. Amino acid sequence: CASSRGGNTEAFF.

The gene calls are TRBV9 and TRBJ2-4; a weak D match, TRBD2 (5 bases). Germline CDR1 SGDLS, CDR2 YYNGEE. V lost 1 base to trimming and J lost 9 bases, with 17 bases between them. CDR3 length equals 15 residues. CDR3 bases: TGTGCCAGCAGCGTAACGGCAACCTTTGAGGGCATTCAGTACTTC. Translating gives CASSVTATFEGIQYF.

This clone came up once. The V call is TRBV6-6, the J call TRBJ1-1; tentative D call: TRBD1 (5 bases). V lost 0 bases and J 1 base, leaving 9 bases between the germline ends. Germline V gives CDR1 MNHNY, CDR2 SVGAGI (reference sequence). The CDR3 is 15 residues long. The CDR3 DNA follows: TGTGCCAGCAGTTACTCTACGACAGAGAACACTGAAGCTTTCTTT. It yields the protein CASSYSTTENTEAFF.

J is TRBJ2-1 and V is TRBV29-1, with 7 bases that match TRBD2. The CDR3 sequence is 12 residues long. V shed 2 bases and J 9 bases; nucleotides not matched to a gene: 4. In germline, CDR1 is SQVTM, CDR2 ANQGSEA. This CDR3 is CSVEQGGAEQFF. CDR3 nucleotide sequence: TGCAGCGTTGAACAGGGAGGGGCTGAGCAGTTCTTC.

The rearrangement joins TRBV27 to TRBJ2-5; a possible D gene is TRBD1 (5 bases). Germline V lookup: CDR1 MNHEY, CDR2 SMNVEV (reference sequence). V gave up 5 bases and J gave up 0 bases, with 16 bases separating them. The CDR3 is made up of 16 amino acids. CDR3 loop: CASSNSWGTNQETQYF. Written as DNA, the CDR3 is TGTGCCAGCAGTAATTCTTGGGGCACCAACCAAGAGACCCAGTACTTC.

About this clone itself: The same CDR3 also results from other DNA sequences found in this sample. The V gene is TRBV7-2, the J gene TRBJ2-2; TRBD2 matches 7 bases. This CDR3 is built from 16 residues. Per germline, CDR1 SGHTA and CDR2 FQGNSA. V lost 1 base and J lost 0; bases outside the gene matches: 2. The CDR3 loop is CASSLGGGANTGELFF. DNA of the CDR3: TGTGCCAGCAGCTTAGGCGGGGGAGCGAACACCGGGGAGCTGTTTTTT. The full variable domain, rest sourced from reference TRBV7-2 and TRBJ2-2, is GAGVSQSPSNKVTEKGKDVELRCDPISGHTALYWYRQSLGQGLEFLIYFQGNSAPDKSGLPSDRFSAERTGGSVSTLTIQRTQQEDSAVYLCASSLGGGANTGELFFGEGSRLTVL.

The table lists this clone with a few counts. The chain joins TRBV5-1 to TRBJ2-1; 7 bases line up with TRBD2. CDR3 size: 16 residues. Trimming at V came to 2 bases and at J to 2 bases, leaving 7 bases not matched to a gene. CDR1 SGHRS and CDR2 YFSETQ come from the germline V gene. CDR3 protein: CASSFQAGTAYNEQFF. For the CDR3, the DNA is TGCGCCAGCAGCTTTCAAGCGGGGACCGCCTACAATGAGCAGTTCTTC.

The chain employs TRBV7-2 and TRBJ1-1; 9 bases line up with TRBD1. Germline CDR1 is SGHTA and CDR2 is FQGNSA. The CDR3 covers 15 residues. With V trimmed by 5 bases and J by 0 bases, 4 bases remained unmatched. The CDR3 loop is CASSGGTGMNTEAFF. The CDR3, as DNA: TGTGCCAGCAGCGGAGGGACAGGGATGAACACTGAAGCTTTCTTT.

The V and J genes are TRBV19 and TRBJ1-5; 7 nucleotides line up with TRBD1. This CDR3 has 16 amino acids. The germline V gene encodes CDR1 LNHDA and CDR2 SQIVND (reference sequence). V dropped 7 bases and J dropped 4; count of bases not matched to a gene: 13. Here the CDR3 reads CASTQWLGTVNQPQHF. In DNA form, the CDR3 reads TGTGCCAGTACCCAATGGCTAGGGACAGTAAATCAGCCCCAGCATTTT.

The rearrangement uses TRBV11-2 and TRBJ2-5; possibly TRBD1 for D (5 bases). The CDR3 totals 15 residues. Germline V gives CDR1 SGHAT, CDR2 FQNNGV. The V end was cut by 2 bases, the J end by 4 bases, with 14 bases between. CDR3 coding DNA: TGTGCCAGCAGCTTAAGGCAGGGTGAACTAGAGACCCAGTACTTC. Translated, it gives CASSLRQGELETQYF.

The rearrangement uses TRBV2 and TRBJ1-1; D might be TRBD1 (5 bases). Trimming stripped 2 bases from V and 1 base from J, with 14 bases between. This CDR3 is 16 amino acids long. From germline, CDR1 is SNHLY and CDR2 FYNNEI. CDR3 in DNA: TGTGCCAGCAGTGAAAAAGGGGCGGAAAAGAACACTGAAGCTTTCTTT. Amino acids: CASSEKGAEKNTEAFF.

The rearrangement joins TRBV21-1 to TRBJ1-1; the table's D gene call, TRBD1, was not cross checked with the DNA. TRBV21-1 is assigned pseudogene status. The CDR3 is 14 residues long. CDR3 in amino acids: CASSSGEAVTEAFF. The CDR3 DNA reads as TGTGCCAGCAGCTCAGGGGAAGCGGTCACTGAAGCTTTCTTT.

This clone was counted a few times. The chain recombines TRBV5-1 with TRBJ1-5; the D is unclear. Germline V gene sequence: CDR1 SGHRS, CDR2 YFSETQ. This CDR3 has 15 residues. V was cut by 9 bases and J by 1 base, with 17 bases left in between. CDR3: CATTALRVSNQPQHF. Written as DNA, the CDR3 is TGCGCCACCACGGCCCTCCGGGTGAGCAATCAGCCCCAGCATTTT.

The chain joins TRBV6-4 to TRBJ1-6; no firm D call. The V gene's germline CDR1 is MRHNA and CDR2 SNTAGT. Trimming shortened V by 3 bases and J by 5 bases, and 8 bases separated the two germline ends. This CDR3 has 14 amino acids. The CDR3 protein is CASSEEGHNSPLHF. Here the CDR3 DNA reads TGTGCCAGCAGTGAGGAGGGCCATAATTCACCCCTCCACTTT.